The 13 T cell receptor beta chains below come from one sample, sequenced in a study of blood T cell repertoires in COVID-19. Assay: immunoSEQ multiplex PCR; the TCRdb copy retains only in-frame clones and omits some. The sample lists about 260,000 clones; around 86% were seen once. The sample taken for sequencing was peripheral blood. The receptors here all came from a human donor in a cohort sampled during active COVID-19.

This chain joins TRBV3-1 (or the pseudogene TRBV3-2) and TRBJ2-2; 11 positions agree with TRBD2. The junction had 3 bases not matched to a gene; V was cut back by 5 bases and J by 4 bases. The CDR3 sequence is 15 residues long. Per germline, CDR1 LGHDT and CDR2 YNNKEL (reference sequence). As DNA, the CDR3 is TGTGCCAGCAGCATGGGGACTAGCGGCACCGGGGAGCTGTTTTTT. Translation gives CASSMGTSGTGELFF.

This rearrangement joins TRBV19 to TRBJ2-3; the D is unclear. CDR3 length: 13 residues. CDR1 and CDR2 (germline): LNHDA, SQIVND (reference sequence). V was cut by 3 bases and J by 4 bases, with 8 bases left in between. The CDR3 region is CASSINRADTQYF. CDR3 in DNA: TGTGCCAGTAGTATCAATCGGGCAGATACGCAGTATTTT. Looking up the rest from reference TRBV19 and TRBJ2-3 gives the full variable domain: DGGITQSPKYLFRKEGQNVTLSCEQNLNHDAMYWYRQDPGQGLRLIYYSQIVNDFQKGDIAEGYSVSREKKESFPLTVTSAQKNPTAFYLCASSINRADTQYFGPGTRLTVL.

The rearrangement uses TRBV29-1 and TRBJ2-7; D perhaps matches TRBD1 (5 bases). Trimming removed 4 bases from V and 2 bases from J, with 12 bases in between. In germline, CDR1 is SQVTM, CDR2 ANQGSEA. There are 13 residues in the CDR3. CDR3 in DNA: TGCAGCGTTGGGGGCCAGGGTGCCTACGAGCAGTACTTC. It is translated as CSVGGQGAYEQYF.

The chain employs TRBV9 and TRBJ2-5, with 8 bases lining up with TRBD2. Germline CDR1 reads SGDLS; CDR2 reads YYNGEE. The CDR3 extends over 14 amino acids. The V and J ends lost 3 bases and 4 bases, in that order; junction bases with no gene match: 5. The CDR3 region is CASSGTAGVETQYF. Here the CDR3 DNA reads TGTGCCAGCAGCGGAACAGCGGGAGTAGAGACCCAGTACTTC.

This CDR3 is CASRYTGTGGEQPQHF. DNA for the CDR3: TGTGCCAGCAGATATACCGGGACAGGGGGCGAACAGCCCCAGCATTTT. The rearrangement links TRBV27 to TRBJ1-5; 12 bases are a match to TRBD1. Germline lookup yields CDR1 MNHEY and CDR2 SMNVEV (reference sequence). The CDR3 spans 16 residues. V trimming: 6 bases; J trimming: 7 bases; junction bases outside the gene matches: 10.

The chain is built from TRBV10-2 and TRBJ2-1; 11 bases agree with TRBD2. The germline V gene encodes CDR1 WSHSY and CDR2 SAAADI. V was pared by 6 bases and J by 5 bases, with 6 bases of the junction left unmatched. This CDR3 spans 15 amino acids. CDR3 nucleotides: TGCGCCAGCAGGCGCACTAGCGGGAGCGACAATGAGCAGTTCTTC. It translates to CASRRTSGSDNEQFF.

This clone was picked up a small number of times. The rearrangement joins TRBV2 to TRBJ1-3; D unclear. This CDR3 contains 15 residues. Germline assignment: CDR1 SNHLY and CDR2 FYNNEI. Deletions cut 9 bases from V and 7 bases from J, with 22 bases between. CDR3 in amino acids: CASAGGRVSRNTIYF. The CDR3 DNA sequence: TGTGCCAGTGCCGGAGGGAGGGTGTCGAGGAACACCATATATTTT.

This clone is a singleton in its sample. V usage is TRBV2 and J usage is TRBJ2-4; 12 bases are a match to TRBD2. Germline values: CDR1 SNHLY, CDR2 FYNNEI. Trimming removed 6 bases from V and 6 bases from J; junction bases left unmatched: 12. The CDR3 length is 17 residues. CDR3 protein: CASRTGTSGPRGNIQYF. The CDR3 nucleotides are TGTGCCAGCAGGACCGGGACTAGCGGGCCCCGAGGAAACATTCAGTACTTC. The variable domain in full, completed from reference TRBV2 and TRBJ2-4, reads EPEVTQTPSHQVTQMGQEVILRCVPISNHLYFYWYRQILGQKVEFLVSFYNNEISEKSEIFDDQFSVERPDGSNFTLKIRSTKLEDSAMYFCASRTGTSGPRGNIQYFGAGTRLSVL.

To note about this clone: Other DNA sequences in the sample encode the same CDR3. This chain links TRBV5-1 with TRBJ2-2; 8 bases are a match to TRBD2. Losses at the gene ends were 0 bases for V and 4 bases for J; bases not matched to a gene: 2. Germline-derived CDR1 and CDR2 are SGHRS and YFSETQ. This CDR3 region has 15 residues. The CDR3 loop is CASSLVAGGTGELFF. In DNA form, the CDR3 reads TGCGCCAGCAGCTTGGTGGCGGGAGGCACCGGGGAGCTGTTTTTT.

This clone has just a few counts. The J gene is TRBJ1-5, the V gene TRBV6-5; possible D gene TRBD1, 6 bases. The length of the CDR3 is 14 residues. Germline CDR1 reads MNHEY; CDR2 reads SVGAGI. The V and J ends lost 0 bases and 7 bases respectively, with 10 bases between them. CDR3 DNA: TGTGCCAGCAGTTACTCATGGGGGCGACAGCCCCAGCATTTT. Its translation is CASSYSWGRQPQHF.

The gene calls are TRBV28 and TRBJ1-5, with D possibly matching TRBD1 (6 bases). The CDR3 is 14 residues long. Germline assignment: CDR1 MDHEN and CDR2 SYDVKM. V lost 5 bases, J lost 3 bases, and 11 bases lay in between. The CDR3 spells CASSQGGTNQPQHF. The CDR3 DNA follows: TGTGCCAGCAGTCAAGGGGGTACCAATCAGCCCCAGCATTTT.

The CDR3 loop reads CASSGGSGEGEQFF. The CDR3 nucleotides read TGTGCCAGCAGCGGGGGGTCGGGAGAGGGTGAGCAGTTCTTC. This chain joins TRBV9 and TRBJ2-1, with D perhaps matching TRBD2 (6 bases). The V gene's germline CDR1 is SGDLS and CDR2 YYNGEE. The CDR3 is 14 residues long. Trimming pared 3 bases from V and 9 bases from J, leaving 16 bases between.

The table lists this clone with a few counts. This sample includes further DNA sequences coding for the same CDR3. V is TRBV18 and J is TRBJ1-1, with D unresolved. This CDR3 comprises 14 residues. V was shortened by 3 bases and J by 2 bases, with 10 bases between the two germline ends. Germline lookup yields CDR1 KGHSH and CDR2 LQKENI. In DNA, the CDR3 is TGTGCCAGCTCACCCACGACGGGAAACACTGAAGCTTTCTTT. This encodes CASSPTTGNTEAFF.